This TCR beta chain originates from a study of T cell responses to AZD1222 COVID-19 vaccine. Study findings and constraints: It should be noted that donors were predominantly white British and more often female, and clonal diversity was possibly underestimated. The breadth and depth of Spike-specific TCRs increased once two AZD1222 doses had been given.

TCRdb's table, derived via immunoSEQ multiplex PCR, lists solely in-frame clones and lacks some. The table has roughly 200,000 clones, roughly 91% seen once. With respect to this clone: Antigen unknown.

The CDR3 loop spans 15 amino acids. Trimming stripped 0 bases from V and 5 bases from J, with 10 bases between. Germline V lookup: CDR1 LNHNV, CDR2 YYDKDF (reference sequence). This specimen consisted of peripheral blood, obtained on day 0 of MenACWY control vaccination. This chain links TRBV15 with TRBJ1-4; tentatively, D is TRBD1 (5 bases). This TCR derives from an adult in good health. CDR3 protein: CATSRDQGQNEKLFF. Written as DNA, the CDR3 is TGTGCCACCAGCAGAGATCAGGGCCAGAATGAAAAACTGTTTTTT. The variable domain in full, completed from reference TRBV15 and TRBJ1-4, reads DAMVIQNPRYQVTQFGKPVTLSCSQTLNHNVMYWYQQKSSQAPKLLFHYYDKDFNNEADTPDNFQSRRPNTSFCFLDIRSPGLGDTAMYLCATSRDQGQNEKLFFGSGTQLSVL.